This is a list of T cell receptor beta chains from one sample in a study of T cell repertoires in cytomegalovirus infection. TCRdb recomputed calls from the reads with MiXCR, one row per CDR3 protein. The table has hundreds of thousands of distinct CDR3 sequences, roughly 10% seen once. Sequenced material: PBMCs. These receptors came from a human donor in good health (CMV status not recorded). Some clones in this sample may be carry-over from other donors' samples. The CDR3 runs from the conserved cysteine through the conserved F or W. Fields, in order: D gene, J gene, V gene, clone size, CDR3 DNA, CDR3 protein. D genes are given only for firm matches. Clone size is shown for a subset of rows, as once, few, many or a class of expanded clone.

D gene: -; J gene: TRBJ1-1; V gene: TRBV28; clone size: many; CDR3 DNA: TGTGCCAGCAGTGTCTCGACAAGAGAAGCTTTCTTT; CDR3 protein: CASSVSTREAFF
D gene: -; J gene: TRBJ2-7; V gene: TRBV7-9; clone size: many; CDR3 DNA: TGTGCCAGCAGCAAACCGGGACCCCATGGATACGAGCAGTACTTC; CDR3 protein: CASSKPGPHGYEQYF
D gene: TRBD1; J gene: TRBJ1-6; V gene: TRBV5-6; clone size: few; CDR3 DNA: TGTGCCAGCAGCGCAGGGACAGGGGTATCACCCCTCCACTTT; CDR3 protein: CASSAGTGVSPLHF
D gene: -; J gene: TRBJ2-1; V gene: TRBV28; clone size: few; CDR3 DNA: TGTGCCAGCAGACCCCGGACCAGGAATGAGCAGTTCTTC; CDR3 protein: CASRPRTRNEQFF
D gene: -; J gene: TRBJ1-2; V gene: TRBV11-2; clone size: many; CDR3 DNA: TGTGCCAGCAGCTCGACAGCTTATGGCTACACCTTC; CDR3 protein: CASSSTAYGYTF
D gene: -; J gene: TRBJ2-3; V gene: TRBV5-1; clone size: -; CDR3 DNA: TGCGCCAGCAGGGGCTCCGGGACAACCCTCGGGAGCACAGATACGCAGTATTTT; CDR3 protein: CASRGSGTTLGSTDTQYF
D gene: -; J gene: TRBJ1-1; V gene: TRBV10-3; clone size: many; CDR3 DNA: TGTGCCAACGGGACCATCCAAGGGAACACTGAAGCTTTCTTT; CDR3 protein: CANGTIQGNTEAFF
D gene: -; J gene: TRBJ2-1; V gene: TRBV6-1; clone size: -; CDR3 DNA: TGTGCCAGCAAAGAGAGCTACAATGAGCAGTTCTTC; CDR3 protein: CASKESYNEQFF
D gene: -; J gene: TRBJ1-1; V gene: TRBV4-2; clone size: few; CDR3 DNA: TGTGCCAGCAGCGACCGGGGGACGAACACTGAAGCTTTCTTT; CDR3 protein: CASSDRGTNTEAFF
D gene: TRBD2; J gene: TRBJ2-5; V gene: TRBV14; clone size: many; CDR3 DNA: TGTGCCAGCAGCCAACTAGCGGGTTTGCCGCAACGGGAGACCCAGTACTTC; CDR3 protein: CASSQLAGLPQRETQYF
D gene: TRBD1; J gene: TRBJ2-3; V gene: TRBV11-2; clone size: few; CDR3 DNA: TGTGCCAGCAGAACCCTTCGGGACAGCAACACAGATACGCAGTATTTT; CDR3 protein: CASRTLRDSNTDTQYF
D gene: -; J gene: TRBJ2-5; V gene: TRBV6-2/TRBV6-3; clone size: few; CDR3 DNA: TGTGCCAGCCAGGGCACCGCTGCAGAGACCCAGTACTTC; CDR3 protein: CASQGTAAETQYF
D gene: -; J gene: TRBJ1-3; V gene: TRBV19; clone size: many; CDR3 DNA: TGTGCCAGTAGTCCGGTGAGCTCTGGAAACACCATATATTTT; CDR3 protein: CASSPVSSGNTIYF
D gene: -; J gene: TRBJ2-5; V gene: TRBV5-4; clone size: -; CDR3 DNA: TGTGCCAGCAGTATGGAAGGAGGGGAGACCCAGTACTTC; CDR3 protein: CASSMEGGETQYF
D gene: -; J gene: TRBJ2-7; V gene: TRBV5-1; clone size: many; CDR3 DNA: TGCGCCAGCAGCTTGGACAGGCTCCACTCCTACGAGCAGTACTTC; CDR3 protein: CASSLDRLHSYEQYF
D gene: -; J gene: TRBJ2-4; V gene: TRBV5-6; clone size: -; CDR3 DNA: TGTGCCAGCAGCTTGGTTGAATTAGCCAAAAACATTCAGTACTTC; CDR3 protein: CASSLVELAKNIQYF
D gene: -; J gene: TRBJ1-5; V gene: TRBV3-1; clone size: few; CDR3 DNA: TGTGCCAGCAGCCAAGGGGTTCACAATCAGCCCCAGCATTTT; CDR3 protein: CASSQGVHNQPQHF
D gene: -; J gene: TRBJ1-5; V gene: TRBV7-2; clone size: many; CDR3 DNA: TGTGCCAGCAGCTTAAATGGTCAGCCCCAGCATTTT; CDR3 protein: CASSLNGQPQHF
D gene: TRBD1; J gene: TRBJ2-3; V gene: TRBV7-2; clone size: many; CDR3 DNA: TGTGCCAGCAGCTTAGCGCTGGGACAGGATCAGGGGACAGATACGCAGTATTTT; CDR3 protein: CASSLALGQDQGTDTQYF
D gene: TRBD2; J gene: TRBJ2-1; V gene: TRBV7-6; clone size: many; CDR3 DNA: TGTGCCAGCAGCTTGGCTAGCGGCAATGAGCAGTTCTTC; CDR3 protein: CASSLASGNEQFF
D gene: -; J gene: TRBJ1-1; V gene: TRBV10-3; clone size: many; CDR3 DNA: TGTGCCATCAGTTGGGGCACTGAAGCTTTCTTT; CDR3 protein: CAISWGTEAFF
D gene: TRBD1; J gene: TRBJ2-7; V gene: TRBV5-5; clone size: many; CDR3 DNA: TGTGCCAGCATGCCAAGAGGGACAGGGAAGATCGAGCAGTACTTC; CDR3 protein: CASMPRGTGKIEQYF
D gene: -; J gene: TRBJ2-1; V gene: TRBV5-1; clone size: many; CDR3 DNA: TGCGCCAGCAGCTTGGCTGTAGTGCCGTACAATGAGCAGTTCTTC; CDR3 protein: CASSLAVVPYNEQFF
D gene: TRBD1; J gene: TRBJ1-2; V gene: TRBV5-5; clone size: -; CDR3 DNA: TGTGCCAGCGCGACAGGGAGTTCCGGCGGCTATGGCTACACCTTC; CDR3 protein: CASATGSSGGYGYTF
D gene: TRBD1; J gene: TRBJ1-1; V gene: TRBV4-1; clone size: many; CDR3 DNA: TGCGCCAGCAGCCAAGAACGGACAGGGCGGAACACTGAAGCTTTCTTT; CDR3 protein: CASSQERTGRNTEAFF
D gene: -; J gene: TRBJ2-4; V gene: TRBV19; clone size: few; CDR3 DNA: TGTGCCAGTAGTATTGCGGGGCTAGGAGCGAACATTCAGTACTTC; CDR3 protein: CASSIAGLGANIQYF
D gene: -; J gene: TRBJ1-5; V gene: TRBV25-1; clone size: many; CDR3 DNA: TGTGCCAGCAGTGAATATATGCAGGGACAGCCCCAGCATTTT; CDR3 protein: CASSEYMQGQPQHF
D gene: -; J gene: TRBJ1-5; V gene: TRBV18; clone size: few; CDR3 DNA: TGTGCCAGCTCATCCGTTCAGGGAGGAAATCAGCCCCAGCATTTT; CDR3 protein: CASSSVQGGNQPQHF
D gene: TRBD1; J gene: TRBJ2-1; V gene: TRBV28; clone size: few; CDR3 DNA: TGTGCCAGCAGTTCAACCTCGGGACAGTGGAACAATGAGCAGTTCTTC; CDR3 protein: CASSSTSGQWNNEQFF
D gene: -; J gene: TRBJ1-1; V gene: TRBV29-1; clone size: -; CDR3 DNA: TGCAGCGTTGAAGTCGGCAGGGCCACTGAAGCTTTCTTT; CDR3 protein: CSVEVGRATEAFF
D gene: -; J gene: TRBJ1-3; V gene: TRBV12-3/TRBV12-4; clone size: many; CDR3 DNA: TGTGCCAGCATCGTAGGGGTTTTTGGAAACACCATATATTTT; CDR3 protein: CASIVGVFGNTIYF
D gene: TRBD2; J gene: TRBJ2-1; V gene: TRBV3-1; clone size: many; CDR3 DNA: TGTGCCAGCAGCCAATCGGCGACTAGCAGAGAGCAGTTCTTC; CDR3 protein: CASSQSATSREQFF
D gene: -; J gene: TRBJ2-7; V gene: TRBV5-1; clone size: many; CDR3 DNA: TGCGCCAGCAGCCGACTCCGGGGCTTTGAATACGAGCAGTACTTC; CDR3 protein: CASSRLRGFEYEQYF
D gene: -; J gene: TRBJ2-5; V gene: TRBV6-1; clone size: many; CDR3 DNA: TGTGCCAGCAGGGAAGGGGGGGGAATGGAGACCCAGTACTTC; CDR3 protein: CASREGGGMETQYF
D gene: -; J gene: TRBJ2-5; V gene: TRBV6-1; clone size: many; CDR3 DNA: TGTGCCAGCAGTGAAGGATCGGGGGTAGAGACCCAGTACTTC; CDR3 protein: CASSEGSGVETQYF